This is a list of T cell receptor beta chains from one sample in a study of blood T cells in healthy people across ages. MiXCR was run by TCRdb on the 5' RACE reads, yielding one entry per CDR3 protein. The sample holds some 1,800,000 distinct CDR3 sequences, about 39% seen once. The specimen sequenced was blood. The receptors stem from a human donor in good health. The CDR3 runs from the conserved cysteine through the conserved F or W. A D gene is named only where the DNA matches it firmly. A row's size may be missing; if present it is once, few, many or a size class.

clone_size,d_call,j_call,v_call,cdr3_nt,cdr3_aa
few,NA,TRBJ2-3,TRBV4-1,TGCGCCAGCAGCCAAGATCTGGGGGGGCACACAGATACGCAGTATTTT,CASSQDLGGHTDTQYF
NA,TRBD1,TRBJ2-5,TRBV4-2,TGTGCCAGCAGCCAATTCTGGACAGGGCAAGAGACCCAGTACTTC,CASSQFWTGQETQYF
NA,NA,TRBJ1-4,TRBV29-1,TGCAGCGTTAGCGTCAGGATCCTTGGCGAAAAACTGTTTTTT,CSVSVRILGEKLFF
NA,TRBD1,TRBJ2-7,TRBV10-3,TGTGCCATCAGTGGGGGACAGTTGAGCTCCTACGAGCAGTACTTC,CAISGGQLSSYEQYF
NA,NA,TRBJ2-5,TRBV20-1,TGCAGTGCTAGAGTCCGGACGGCCCAGGAGACCCAGTACTTC,CSARVRTAQETQYF
few,NA,TRBJ2-5,TRBV7-9,TGTGCCAGCAGCTGGGGGCGAGGGCGAGGGGAGACCCAGTACTTC,CASSWGRGRGETQYF
few,NA,TRBJ2-1,TRBV5-1,TGCGCCAGCATGGGCTCTTTATCCTACAATGAGCAGTTCTTC,CASMGSLSYNEQFF
NA,TRBD2,TRBJ2-1,TRBV24-1,TGTGCCACCAGTGACCCGTCCCAGCGGGGGGGCGTAAACAATGAGCAGTTCTTC,CATSDPSQRGGVNNEQFF
many,NA,TRBJ2-5,TRBV29-1,TGCAGCGGGCGGGGGCTCCTCATCGAGACCCAGTACTTC,CSGRGLLIETQYF
few,TRBD1,TRBJ1-4,TRBV9,TGTGCCAGCAGCAAACAGGGGGCCCGGGATGAAAAACTGTTTTTT,CASSKQGARDEKLFF
few,NA,TRBJ1-6,TRBV12-3/TRBV12-4,TGTGCCAGCAGTCCGGGACAAGATTCACCCCTCCACTTT,CASSPGQDSPLHF
few,TRBD1,TRBJ2-7,TRBV12-3/TRBV12-4,TGTGCCAGCAGTTTAGGACGACAGGGTAGGGGCTACGAGCAGTACTTC,CASSLGRQGRGYEQYF
few,NA,TRBJ2-1,TRBV5-1,TGCGCCAGCAGCACCGCACAGGGGAGGGAGCAGTTCTTC,CASSTAQGREQFF
NA,NA,TRBJ2-3,TRBV2,TGTGCCAGCACCCCTTCCCCCACGATCACAGATACGCAGTATTTT,CASTPSPTITDTQYF
few,TRBD1,TRBJ1-2,TRBV28,TGTGCCAGCAGTTTCTACAGGGGCGGTGGCTACACCTTC,CASSFYRGGGYTF
NA,TRBD2,TRBJ2-1,TRBV7-9,TGTGCCAGCAGCTTAGGGACTAGCGGGGAGCTCTACAATGAGCAGTTCTTC,CASSLGTSGELYNEQFF
NA,TRBD2,TRBJ2-1,TRBV7-2,TGTGCCAGCAGCTTACTAGCGGATGACTACAATGAGCAGTTCTTC,CASSLLADDYNEQFF
few,TRBD2,TRBJ2-7,TRBV7-6,TGTGCCAGCAGCTTAGCCCGCGGAGCGGGGTACGAGCAGTACTTC,CASSLARGAGYEQYF
NA,TRBD2,TRBJ2-1,TRBV5-1,TGCGCCAGCAGCTTGGCTACTAGCGGGGGGAGCGATGAGCAGTTCTTC,CASSLATSGGSDEQFF
NA,NA,TRBJ1-1,TRBV20-1,TGCAGTGCTAGAGGGGCCCGAAGGACTGAAGCTTTCTTT,CSARGARRTEAFF
few,NA,TRBJ2-1,TRBV5-6,TGTGCCAGCAGCTTGGACAGGGACATCTACAATGAGCAGTTCTTC,CASSLDRDIYNEQFF
once,NA,TRBJ2-7,TRBV9,TGTGCCAGCACCCTAGGGGGGGATCCCACCTACGAGCAGTACTTC,CASTLGGDPTYEQYF
many,NA,TRBJ2-6,TRBV9,TGTGCCAGCAGCGTAGCCCTCGCTGGGGCCAACGTCCTGACTTTC,CASSVALAGANVLTF
few,NA,TRBJ2-7,TRBV19,TGTGCCAGTAGTATATTAGGCCTTCTCCACGAGCAGTACTTC,CASSILGLLHEQYF
NA,NA,TRBJ1-5,TRBV15,TGTGCCACCAGCAGAGATGGGATGGCCCAAAGGCCCCAGCATTTT,CATSRDGMAQRPQHF
NA,TRBD2,TRBJ2-1,TRBV10-3,TGTGCCATCAGTGAGGCAAACCCCGCGGGGGATAACAATGAGCAGTTCTTC,CAISEANPAGDNNEQFF
few,NA,TRBJ2-1,TRBV12-3/TRBV12-4,TGTGCCAGCAGTTTTTTCCCGGGGGGCAATGAACAGTTCTTC,CASSFFPGGNEQFF
NA,TRBD1,TRBJ2-6,TRBV20-1,TGCAGTGCCTTTTACCAGGGGGCTGGGGCCAACGTCCTGACTTTC,CSAFYQGAGANVLTF
NA,NA,TRBJ1-6,TRBV7-3,TGTGCCAGCAGCGTCCGGGGTAGTAATTCACCCCTCCACTTT,CASSVRGSNSPLHF
NA,NA,TRBJ2-7,TRBV12-3/TRBV12-4,TGTGCCAGCAGTATTACAGGGTTCGAGCAGTACTTC,CASSITGFEQYF
NA,TRBD2,TRBJ2-7,TRBV9,TGTGCTAGCAGCGTTGACGGGGGGGCAATCTACGAGCAGTACTTC,CASSVDGGAIYEQYF
NA,NA,TRBJ1-3,TRBV7-6,TGTGTCAGCAGCGCCGTGGTAGCCAGTCCGAGCTCTGGAAACACCATATATTTT,CVSSAVVASPSSGNTIYF